This T cell receptor (beta chain) was recorded in a study of patients and donors after allogeneic stem cell transplantation. This clonotype was recorded a few times. TCRdb re-called the RT-PCR reads through MiXCR, storing one row per CDR3 protein. Found here are about 960,000 distinct CDR3 sequences, roughly 17% of them singletons; the top ten hold around 6%. The germline CDR1 and CDR2 sequences are DFQATT and SNEGSKA (reference sequence). The CDR3 runs to 14 residues. Trimming took 3 bases from V and 5 from J, leaving 16 bases between them. Specimen: blood, either unsorted or a sorted T cell fraction (not recorded which). The receptor was derived from a human donor who was either an allogeneic HSCT recipient or a stem cell or donor lymphocyte infusion donor (not recorded which). It is not recorded whose cells these are; they may come from a transplant donor. V usage is TRBV20-1 and J usage is TRBJ1-1; D remains ambiguous. CDR3 DNA sequence: TGCAGTGCTAGGAGACGGGAGGTAGGGACTGAAGCTTTCTTT. Translation: CSARRREVGTEAFF.